This paragraph reports one T cell receptor (beta chain). The antigen is not known. This CDR3 is 12 amino acids long. This specimen comes from a study of cytomegalovirus exposure and HLA in healthy donors. Study-level information: The 95 to 150 validation repertoires, a later analysis reported, used the same platform as the 666 first-cohort repertoires. Study-wide points: There were under 200 TCR beta chains listed as cytomegalovirus-associated.

The donors belonged to the roughly 130-subject validation cohort, separate from the approximately 700-subject first cohort. The table came from immunoSEQ multiplex PCR; TCRdb's copy has only in-frame clones and leaves some out. In the table there are 150,000 to 200,000 clones, roughly 80% of which are singletons. This TCR derives from a man aged 25-45 years in good health and CMV-seropositive. The V and J genes are TRBV21-1 and TRBJ2-4; the DNA was not compared with TRBD1, the D call given in the table. TRBV21-1 is designated a pseudogene. The sample was PBMCs. The CDR3 bases are TGTGCCGACAGGGAACGGGTCAACATTCAGTACTTC. Protein: CADRERVNIQYF.